This T cell receptor (beta chain) was captured by sequencing in a study of T-cell memory formation after mild COVID-19. Study in general: TCR clusters were largely donor specific. Points from the study as a whole: From day 15 to 85, contracting clones were balanced between CD4 and CD8, whereas later expanders leaned toward CD4+. Most CD4+ clones that shrank were in CM and EM, while CD8+ ones turned up in EMRA.

There are 14 residues in the CDR3. The V gene lost 3 bases and the J gene lost 4 bases, with 12 bases spanning the gap. Germline values: CDR1 MNHEY, CDR2 SVGAGI. Turning to this clonotype: Antigen unknown.

Amplification by 5'RACE using constant-segment primers produced TCR alpha and TCR beta cDNA libraries that carried sample barcodes and UMIs. MiXCR was run by TCRdb on the 5' RACE reads, yielding one entry per CDR3 protein. The table shows 45,000 to 65,000 distinct CDR3 sequences, with 9.3% occurring only once. This receptor was identified in an adult woman who had mild COVID-19 (a few samples of this study predate the infection). Cell type and time point are not known. The sample consisted of PBMCs or a T cell subset sorted from them (not recorded which). This chain links TRBV6-5 with TRBJ2-5; D not certain. The CDR3 protein is CASSYYVGSETQYF. The CDR3 DNA reads as TGTGCCAGCAGTTATTACGTGGGGTCAGAGACCCAGTACTTC.